This T cell receptor (beta chain) emerged from a study of early T cells in non-severe SARS-CoV-2 infection. On the study more broadly: The chains were unpaired, and the sequenced material was bulk RNA from unsorted whole blood. General study results and limits: VDJdb matching favored anti-spike CD8 responses, missing private and CD4 specificities.

The germline gives CDR1 SQVTM, CDR2 ANQGSEA. Trimming at V came to 5 bases and at J to 6 bases, leaving 9 bases not matched to a gene. CDR3 length equals 13 residues. With regard to this clonotype: The antigen is not known.

The TCR library protocol attached unique molecular identifiers to the individual cDNA molecules. Using its own MiXCR run on the 5' RACE reads, TCRdb lists one record per CDR3 protein. The repertoire has tens of thousands of distinct CDR3 sequences, 12% of them found once; the top ten carry 4.5%. The sequenced material came from whole blood. This clonotype was obtained from an adult who was a healthcare worker with PCR-confirmed SARS-CoV-2 infection or an uninfected control (not recorded which). The chain uses TRBV29-1 and TRBJ1-1, with 7 bases lining up with TRBD1. CDR3 sequence (DNA): TGCAGCGTTCGAGGGGGCGATTGGGCTGAAGCTTTCTTT. Amino acids: CSVRGGDWAEAFF.